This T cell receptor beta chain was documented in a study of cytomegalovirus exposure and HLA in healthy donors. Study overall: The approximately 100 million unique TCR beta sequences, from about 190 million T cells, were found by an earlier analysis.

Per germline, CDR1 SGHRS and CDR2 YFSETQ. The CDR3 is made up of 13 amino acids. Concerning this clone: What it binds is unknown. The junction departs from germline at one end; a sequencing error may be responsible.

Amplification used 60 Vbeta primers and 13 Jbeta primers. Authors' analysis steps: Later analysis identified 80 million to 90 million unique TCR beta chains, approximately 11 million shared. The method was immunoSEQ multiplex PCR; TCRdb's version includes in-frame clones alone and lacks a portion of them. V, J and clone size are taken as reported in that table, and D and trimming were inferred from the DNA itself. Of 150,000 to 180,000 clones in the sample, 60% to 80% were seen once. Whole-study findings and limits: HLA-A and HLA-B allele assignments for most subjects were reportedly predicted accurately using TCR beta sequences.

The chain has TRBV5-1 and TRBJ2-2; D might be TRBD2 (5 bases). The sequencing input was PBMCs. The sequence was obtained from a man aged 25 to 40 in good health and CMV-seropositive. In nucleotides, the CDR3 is TGCGCCAGCAGCTTGGGGCAGGCCGGGGAGCTGCTTTTT. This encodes CASSLGQAGELLF. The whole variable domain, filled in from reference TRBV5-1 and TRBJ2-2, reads KAGVTQTPRYLIKTRGQQVTLSCSPISGHRSVSWYQQTPGQGLQFLFEYFSETQRNKGNFPGRFSGRQFSNSRSEMNVSTLELGDSALYLCASSLGQAGELLFGEGSRLTVL.